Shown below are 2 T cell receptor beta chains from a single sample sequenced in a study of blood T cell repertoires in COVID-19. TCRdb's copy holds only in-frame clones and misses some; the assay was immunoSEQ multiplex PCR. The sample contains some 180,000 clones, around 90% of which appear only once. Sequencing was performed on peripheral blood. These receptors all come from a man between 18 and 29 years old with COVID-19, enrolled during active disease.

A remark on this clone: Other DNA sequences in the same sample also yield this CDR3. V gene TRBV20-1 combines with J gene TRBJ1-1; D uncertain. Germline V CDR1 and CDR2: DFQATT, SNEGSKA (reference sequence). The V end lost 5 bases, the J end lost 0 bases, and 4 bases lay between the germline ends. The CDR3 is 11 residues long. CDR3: CSAPLNTEAFF. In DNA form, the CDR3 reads TGCAGTGCTCCGTTGAACACTGAAGCTTTCTTT.

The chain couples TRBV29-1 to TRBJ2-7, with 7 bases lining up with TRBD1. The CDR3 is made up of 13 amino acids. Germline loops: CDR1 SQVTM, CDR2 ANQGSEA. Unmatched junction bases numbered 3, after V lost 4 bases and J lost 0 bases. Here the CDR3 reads CSVAGQLSYEQYF. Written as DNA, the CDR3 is TGCAGCGTTGCGGGACAGCTCTCCTACGAGCAGTACTTC.